This T cell receptor beta chain was sequenced during a study of siplizumab effects on memory and regulatory T cells (dated by TCRdb to 2018 to 2020). Regarding the research as a whole: The study looked at the effect of siplizumab, an anti-CD2 antibody, on alloreactive T-cell subsets in allogeneic mixed lymphocyte reactions made from human PBMCs. Results and caveats for the whole study, not just this receptor: Compared with memory T cells, unstimulated naive T cells appeared more diverse, and naive cells seemed to make a substantial contribution to the alloresponse. For roughly 80-96% of proliferating CD4+ or CD8+ clones, no naive or memory phenotype could be assigned. In reactions with siplizumab, an average of around 70% of mappable alloreactive CD4+ clones were Treg-derived, compared with roughly 30% in control reactions. Whether proliferating Tregs from siplizumab cultures were suppressive was not functionally confirmed. Siplizumab significantly reduced the cumulative frequency of alloreactive sequences traceable to unstimulated CD4+ memory T cells. Because sequences at frequencies below about 10^-5 were poorly captured, only a minor fraction of alloreactive clones could be mapped back to unstimulated subsets.

This clone was detected once. Its antigen is currently not known. Per-base qualities were not stored, and no clone one base away is much larger. Sorted unstimulated T cells and proliferating T cells recovered from mixed lymphocyte reactions were subjected to TCRbeta CDR3 sequencing. Fresh whole blood from around eleven HLA-typed healthy donors served as the source for isolating PBMCs. Unstimulated CD4+ regulatory T cells were FACS-sorted to map the origin of alloreactive clones. The library was obtained by the immunoSEQ multiplex PCR assay. Approximately 93,000 TCR templates per sample were assayed by the deep sequencing platform. Genomic DNA extracted from sorted T cells was used for TCRbeta CDR3 sequencing. The study's own analysis went as follows. The R programming language was used for the clonal analysis of the TCRbeta CDR3 data. Alloreactive CD4+ and CD8+ clones were defined by comparing unstimulated samples with post-reaction CFSE-low samples. By matching sequences to the repertoires of sorted unstimulated Treg and non-Treg cells, each alloreactive CD4+ clone was assigned a regulatory or non-regulatory origin. TCRdb limited this immuneACCESS table to in-frame rearrangements with V and J called. A share of clones is missing; checked studies link under half to unresolved V genes, and the rest is unexplained. V and J calls and clone size are as listed in that table; D and trimming were resolved from the DNA. Present in this sample are some 110,000 clones, about 93% of which were seen just once. The top ten constitute roughly 0.59% of the sample.

The TCR was taken from a human donor in good health. Sequencing was done on a sample of Tregs sorted from blood.

At the DNA level, the sequence is TGTGCCAGCAGCGTAGGTGTCCTTGGGGAGACCCAGTACTTC. Its product reads: CASSVGVLGETQYF. The sequence joins TRBV9 to TRBJ2-5, with the D gene not clear enough to name. The CDR3, cysteine through phenylalanine, is 14 amino acids long. This entry keeps only the CDR3 DNA: 42 bases, framed from base 1. V lost 0 bases and J lost 5 bases; the stretch between them is 11 bases long. The germline V gene gives CDR1 as SGDLS and CDR2 as YYNGEE.